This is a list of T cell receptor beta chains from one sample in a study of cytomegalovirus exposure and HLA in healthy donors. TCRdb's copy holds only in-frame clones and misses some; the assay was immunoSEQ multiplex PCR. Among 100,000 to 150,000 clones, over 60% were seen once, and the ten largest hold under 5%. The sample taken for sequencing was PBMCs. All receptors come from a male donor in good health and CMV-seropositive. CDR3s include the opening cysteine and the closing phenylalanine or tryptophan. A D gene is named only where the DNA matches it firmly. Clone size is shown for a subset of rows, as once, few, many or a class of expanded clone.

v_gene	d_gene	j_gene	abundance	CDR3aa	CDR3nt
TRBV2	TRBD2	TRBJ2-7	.	CASRERLAGQYF	TGTGCCAGCAGGGAAAGACTAGCGGGACAGTACTTC
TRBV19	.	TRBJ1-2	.	CASSTRLLTLSYGYTF	TGTGCCAGTAGTACCCGGCTATTGACACTTAGCTATGGCTACACCTTC
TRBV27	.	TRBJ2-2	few	CASNQGNTGELFF	TGTGCCAGCAATCAGGGAAACACCGGGGAGCTGTTTTTT
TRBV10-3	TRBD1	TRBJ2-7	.	CAISGDSSYEQYF	TGTGCCATCAGTGGGGACAGTTCCTACGAGCAGTACTTC
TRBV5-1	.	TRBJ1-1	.	CASSLEGVEAFF	TGCGCCAGCAGCTTGGAGGGAGTTGAAGCTTTCTTT
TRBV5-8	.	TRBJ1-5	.	CASSHNSHSNQPQHF	TGTGCCAGCAGCCATAACAGTCATAGCAATCAGCCCCAGCATTTT
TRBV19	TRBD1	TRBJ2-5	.	CASSTGQGVEETQYF	TGTGCCAGTAGTACCGGACAGGGGGTGGAAGAGACCCAGTACTTC
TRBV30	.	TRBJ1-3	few	CASSGTNRRNTIYF	TGTGCCTCCTCCGGGACTAACAGAAGAAACACCATATATTTT
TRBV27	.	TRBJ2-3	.	CASGAWPPETQYF	TGTGCCAGCGGGGCTTGGCCCCCGGAGACGCAGTATTTT
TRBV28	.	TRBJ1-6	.	CASSLGTPRNSPLHF	TGTGCCAGCAGTTTAGGGACACCTCGAAATTCACCCCTCCACTTT
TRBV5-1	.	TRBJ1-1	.	CASSFSPENTEAFF	TGCGCCAGCAGCTTTTCACCAGAGAACACTGAAGCTTTCTTT
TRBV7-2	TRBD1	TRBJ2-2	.	CASSLASGWGTGGSGELFF	TGTGCCAGCAGCTTAGCATCTGGGTGGGGGACAGGGGGGTCCGGGGAGCTGTTTTTT
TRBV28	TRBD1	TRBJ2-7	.	CASSPLGQGISYEQYF	TGTGCCAGCAGTCCCCTGGGACAGGGGATATCCTACGAGCAGTACTTC
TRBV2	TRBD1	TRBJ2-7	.	CASSGIGGDEQYF	TGTGCCAGCAGTGGTATAGGGGGCGACGAGCAGTACTTC
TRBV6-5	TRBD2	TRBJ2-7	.	CASVGGSYEQYF	TGTGCCAGCGTGGGAGGGTCCTACGAGCAGTACTTC
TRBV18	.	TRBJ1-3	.	CASSPAVMASGNTIYF	TGTGCCAGCTCACCGGCAGTCATGGCCTCTGGAAACACCATATATTTT
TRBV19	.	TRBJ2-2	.	CASTQVQAGELFF	TGTGCCAGTACGCAGGTTCAGGCCGGGGAGCTGTTTTTT
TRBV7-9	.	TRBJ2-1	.	CASSSLPVGPYNEQFF	TGTGCCAGCAGCTCTTTGCCGGTGGGGCCATACAATGAGCAGTTCTTC
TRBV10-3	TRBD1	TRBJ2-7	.	CAISQTGDSYEQYF	TGTGCCATCAGCCAGACAGGGGACTCCTACGAGCAGTACTTC
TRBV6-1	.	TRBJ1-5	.	CASSGTGSNQPQHF	TGTGCCAGCAGTGGCACGGGGAGCAATCAGCCCCAGCATTTT
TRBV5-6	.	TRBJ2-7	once	CASSLAYYEQYF	TGTGCCAGCAGCTTGGCCTACTACGAGCAGTACTTC
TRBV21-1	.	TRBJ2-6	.	CASSKFVNFGPRTDSGANVLTF	TGTGCCAGCAGCAAATTTGTAAATTTTGGTCCCAGGACTGACTCTGGGGCCAACGTCCTGACTTTC
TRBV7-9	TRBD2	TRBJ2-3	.	CASSTRTSGDSTDTQYF	TGTGCCAGCAGCACTAGGACTAGCGGAGACAGCACAGATACGCAGTATTTT
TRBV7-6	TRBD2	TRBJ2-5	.	CASSLPSGARQETQYF	TGTGCCAGCAGCTTGCCTAGCGGGGCCCGCCAAGAGACCCAGTACTTC
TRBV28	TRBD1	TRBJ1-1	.	CASSSRGRGQNTEAFF	TGTGCCAGCAGTTCCAGGGGGCGCGGTCAGAACACTGAAGCTTTCTTT
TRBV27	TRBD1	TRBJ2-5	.	CASSSRLDRVQETQYF	TGTGCCAGCAGTTCCCGCCTCGACAGGGTACAAGAGACCCAGTACTTC
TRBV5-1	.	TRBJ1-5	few	CASSLDSSYQPQHF	TGCGCCAGCAGCTTAGACAGTTCCTATCAGCCCCAGCATTTT
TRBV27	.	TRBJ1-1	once	CASSFAGTEAFF	TGTGCCAGCAGTTTCGCGGGCACTGAAGCTTTCTTT
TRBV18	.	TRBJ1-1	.	CASSPPQGRTEAFF	TGTGCCAGCTCACCACCGCAGGGGCGCACTGAAGCTTTCTTT
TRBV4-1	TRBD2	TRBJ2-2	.	CASSRLAAGTGELFF	TGCGCCAGCAGCCGACTAGCGGCAGGCACCGGGGAGCTGTTTTTT
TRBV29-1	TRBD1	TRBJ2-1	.	CSQYRGSYNEQFF	TGCAGCCAGTACAGGGGGTCCTACAATGAGCAGTTCTTC
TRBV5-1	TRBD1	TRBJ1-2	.	CASYRDRDLGYTF	TGCGCCAGCTATCGGGACAGGGACCTTGGCTACACCTTC
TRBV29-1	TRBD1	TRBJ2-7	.	CSVSKGLTGGYEQYF	TGCAGCGTCTCCAAAGGGTTGACAGGGGGGTACGAGCAGTACTTC
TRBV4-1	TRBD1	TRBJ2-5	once	CASSQLDRVSEETQYF	TGCGCCAGCAGCCAACTCGACAGGGTCAGTGAAGAGACCCAGTACTTC
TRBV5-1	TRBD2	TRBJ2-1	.	CASSSGGSSYNEQFF	TGCGCCAGCAGCTCCGGGGGGAGCTCCTACAATGAGCAGTTCTTC
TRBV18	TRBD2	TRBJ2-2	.	CASSPPGLAGNTGELFF	TGTGCCAGCTCACCACCGGGTCTAGCGGGGAACACCGGGGAGCTGTTTTTT
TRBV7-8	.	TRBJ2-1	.	CASSFSGGYNEQFF	TGTGCCAGCAGCTTTAGCGGCGGGTACAATGAGCAGTTCTTC
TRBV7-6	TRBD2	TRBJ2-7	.	CASSLTSGSEQYF	TGTGCCAGCAGCTTGACTAGCGGGAGTGAGCAGTACTTC
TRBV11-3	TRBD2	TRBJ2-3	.	CASSSASGGTSTDTQYF	TGTGCCAGCAGCTCTGCAAGCGGGGGAACTAGCACAGATACGCAGTACTTT
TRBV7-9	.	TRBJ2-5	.	CASSLVRGETQYF	TGTGCCAGCAGCTTAGTGCGCGGAGAGACCCAGTACTTC
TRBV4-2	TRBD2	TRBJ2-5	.	CASSQEGASGVLETQYF	TGTGCCAGCAGCCAAGAAGGGGCTAGCGGGGTTTTAGAGACCCAGTACTTC
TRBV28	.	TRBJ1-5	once	CASITLGGSNQPQHF	TGTGCCAGCATTACCTTGGGAGGGAGCAATCAGCCCCAGCATTTT
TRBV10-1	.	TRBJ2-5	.	CASSEFGTVKAETQYF	TGCGCCAGCAGTGAGTTCGGGACTGTGAAAGCGGAGACCCAGTACTTC
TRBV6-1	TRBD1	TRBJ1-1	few	CASSGAGTVNTEAFF	TGTGCCAGCAGTGGGGCCGGGACAGTGAACACTGAAGCTTTCTTT